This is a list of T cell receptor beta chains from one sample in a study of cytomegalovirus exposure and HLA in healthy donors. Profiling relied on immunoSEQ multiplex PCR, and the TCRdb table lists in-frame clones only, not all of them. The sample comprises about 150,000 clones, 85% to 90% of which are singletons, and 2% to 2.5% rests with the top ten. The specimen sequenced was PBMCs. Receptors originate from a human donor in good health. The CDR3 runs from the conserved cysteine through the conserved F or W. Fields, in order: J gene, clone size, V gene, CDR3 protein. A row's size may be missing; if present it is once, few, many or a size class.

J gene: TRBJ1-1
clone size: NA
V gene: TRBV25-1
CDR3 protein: CASSESGGRGTEAFF

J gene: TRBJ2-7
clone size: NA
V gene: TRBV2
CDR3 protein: CASRWRDYIWEQYF

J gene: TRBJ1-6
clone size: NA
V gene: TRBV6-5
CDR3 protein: CASSSTGVSPLHF

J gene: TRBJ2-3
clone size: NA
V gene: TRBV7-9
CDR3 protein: CASSLTGYDLSTDTQYF

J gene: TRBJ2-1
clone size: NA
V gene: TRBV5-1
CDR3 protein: CASRSRDNEQFF

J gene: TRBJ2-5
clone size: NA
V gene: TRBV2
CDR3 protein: CASSIQETQYF

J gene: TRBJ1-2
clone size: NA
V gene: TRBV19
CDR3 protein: CASSIRDTYGYTF

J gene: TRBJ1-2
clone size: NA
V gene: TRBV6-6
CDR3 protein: CASSYYIGDGGSYTF

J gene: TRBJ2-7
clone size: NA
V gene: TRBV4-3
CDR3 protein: CASSPKVGSTGTHEQYF

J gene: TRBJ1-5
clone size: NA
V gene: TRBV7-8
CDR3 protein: CASSLVATGYNQPQHF

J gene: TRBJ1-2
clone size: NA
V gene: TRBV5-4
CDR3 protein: CASSYPTAGGSYGYTF

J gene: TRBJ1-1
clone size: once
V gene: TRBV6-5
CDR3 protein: CASSYAGSANTEAFF

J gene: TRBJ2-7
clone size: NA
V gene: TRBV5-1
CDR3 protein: CASSRGTSQAYEQYF

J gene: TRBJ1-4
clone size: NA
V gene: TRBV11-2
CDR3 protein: CASSLEVSGDGEKLFF

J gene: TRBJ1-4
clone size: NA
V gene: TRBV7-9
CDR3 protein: CASSHTQGGEKLFF

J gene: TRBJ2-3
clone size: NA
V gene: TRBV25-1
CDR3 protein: CASSDKVAGNSDTQYF

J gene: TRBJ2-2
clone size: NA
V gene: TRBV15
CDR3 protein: CATRGGANTGELFF

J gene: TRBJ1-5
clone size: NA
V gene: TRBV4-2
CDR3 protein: CASSQGRQGDQPQHF

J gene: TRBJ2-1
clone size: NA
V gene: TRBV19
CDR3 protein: CASSIGGNEQFF

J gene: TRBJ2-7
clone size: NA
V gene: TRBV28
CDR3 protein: CASTTLVPYGQYF

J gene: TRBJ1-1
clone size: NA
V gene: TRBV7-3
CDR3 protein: CASSLTTGTQNTEAFF

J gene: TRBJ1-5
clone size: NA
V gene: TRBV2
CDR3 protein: CASSDKGVVQPQHF

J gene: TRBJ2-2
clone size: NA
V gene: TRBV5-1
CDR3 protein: CASSPNPSGNTGELFF

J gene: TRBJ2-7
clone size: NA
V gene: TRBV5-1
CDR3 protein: CASSLAQNREQYF

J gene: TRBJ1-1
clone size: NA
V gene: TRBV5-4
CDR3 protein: CASSLTGYTEAFF

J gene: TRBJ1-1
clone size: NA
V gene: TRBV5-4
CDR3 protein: CASSQVVNTEAFF

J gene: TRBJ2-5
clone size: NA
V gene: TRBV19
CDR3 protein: CASNPSACRGQETQYF

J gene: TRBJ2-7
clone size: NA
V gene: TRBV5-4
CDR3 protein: CASSPSGRPYEQYF

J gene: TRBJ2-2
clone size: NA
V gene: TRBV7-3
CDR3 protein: CASSLLGAGGTGELFF

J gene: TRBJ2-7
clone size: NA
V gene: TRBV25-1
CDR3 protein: CASGGVSRYEQYF

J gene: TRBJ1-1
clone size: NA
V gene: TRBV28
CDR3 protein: CASSSIRGDSQEGEAFF

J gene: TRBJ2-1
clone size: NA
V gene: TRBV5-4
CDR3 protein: CASSLGTRYNEQFF

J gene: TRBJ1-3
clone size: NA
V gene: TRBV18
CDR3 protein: CASSPSLLLGGNTIYF

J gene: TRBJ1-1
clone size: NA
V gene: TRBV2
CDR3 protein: CASRLAGRSEAFF

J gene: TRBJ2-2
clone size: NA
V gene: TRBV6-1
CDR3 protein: CASKGGNTGELFF

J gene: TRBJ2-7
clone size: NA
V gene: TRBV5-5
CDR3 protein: CASSFPSGIRDQYF

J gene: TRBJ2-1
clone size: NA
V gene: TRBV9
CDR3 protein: CASSQREGRSSYNEQFF

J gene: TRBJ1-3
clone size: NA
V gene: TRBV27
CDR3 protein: CASSPIGGSGNTIYF

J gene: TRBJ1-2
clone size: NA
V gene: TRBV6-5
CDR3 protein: CASHRDRTYGYTF

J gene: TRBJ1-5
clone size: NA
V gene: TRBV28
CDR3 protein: CASSLTLEENQPQHF

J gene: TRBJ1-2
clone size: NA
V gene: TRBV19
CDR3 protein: CASSILGSYYGYTF

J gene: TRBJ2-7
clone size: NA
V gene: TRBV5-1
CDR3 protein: CASSLALAGRYEQYF

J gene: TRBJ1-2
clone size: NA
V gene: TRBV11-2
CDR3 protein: CASSPRDSGSAGYTF

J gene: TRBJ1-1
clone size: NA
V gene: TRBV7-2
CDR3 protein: CASSLDPRGHTEAFF

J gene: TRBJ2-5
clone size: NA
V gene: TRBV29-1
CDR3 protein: CSVEIPSRLAAEGTQYF

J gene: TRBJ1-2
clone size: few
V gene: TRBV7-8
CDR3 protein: CASSLSLGYGYTF

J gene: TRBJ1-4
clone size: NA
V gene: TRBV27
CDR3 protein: CASSSFVGAQEKLFF

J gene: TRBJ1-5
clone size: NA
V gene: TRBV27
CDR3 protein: CASSLLGQGGQPQHF

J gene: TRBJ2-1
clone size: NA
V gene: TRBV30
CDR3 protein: CAWSAVSSAYNEQFF

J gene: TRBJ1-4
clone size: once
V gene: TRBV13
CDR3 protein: CASSSGSNEKLFF

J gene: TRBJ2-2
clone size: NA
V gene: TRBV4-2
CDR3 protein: CASSPNRQTNTGELFF